The clone carrying this TCR beta chain was recorded once. The CDR3 length is 16 residues. The ends were cut back, 2 bases at V and 2 bases at J, with 15 bases in the middle. Germline V lookup: CDR1 SEHNR, CDR2 FQNEAQ (reference sequence). The data stem from a study of untreated major depressive disorder. Assay: immunoSEQ multiplex PCR; the TCRdb copy retains only in-frame clones and omits some. Of some 21,000 clones in the sample, under 90% were seen once. The V call is TRBV7-9, the J call TRBJ1-2; D may be TRBD1 (6 bases). The receptor was isolated from a woman aged 40 to 50 in good health. The sequenced sample consisted of CD4+ T cells from PBMCs. CDR3 amino acids: CASSLNIRTVNYGYTF. DNA of the CDR3: TGTGCCAGCAGCTTAAATATAAGGACAGTCAACTATGGCTACACCTTC.